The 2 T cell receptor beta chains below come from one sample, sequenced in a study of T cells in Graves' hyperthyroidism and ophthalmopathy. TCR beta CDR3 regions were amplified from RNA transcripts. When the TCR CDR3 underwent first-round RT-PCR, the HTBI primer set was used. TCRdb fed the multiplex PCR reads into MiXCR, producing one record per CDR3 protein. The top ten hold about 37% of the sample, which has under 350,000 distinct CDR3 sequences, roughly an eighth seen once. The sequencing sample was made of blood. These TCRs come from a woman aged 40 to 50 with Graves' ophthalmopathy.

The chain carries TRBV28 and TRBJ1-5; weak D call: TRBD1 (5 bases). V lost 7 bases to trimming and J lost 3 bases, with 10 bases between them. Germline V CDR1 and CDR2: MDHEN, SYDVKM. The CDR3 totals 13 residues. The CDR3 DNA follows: TGTGCCAGCATCTCGGACAACAATCAGCCCCAGCATTTT. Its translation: CASISDNNQPQHF. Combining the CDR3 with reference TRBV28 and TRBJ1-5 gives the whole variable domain DVKVTQSSRYLVKRTGEKVFLECVQDMDHENMFWYRQDPGLGLRLIYFSYDVKMKEKGDIPEGYSVSREKKERFSLILESASTNQTSMYLCASISDNNQPQHFGDGTRLSIL.

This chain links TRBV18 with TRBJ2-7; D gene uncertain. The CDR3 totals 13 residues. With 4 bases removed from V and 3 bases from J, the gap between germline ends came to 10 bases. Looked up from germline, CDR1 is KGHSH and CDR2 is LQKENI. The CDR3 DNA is TGTGCCAGCTCACTCGCACCGGGCTACGAGCAGTACTTC. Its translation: CASSLAPGYEQYF.